This TCR beta chain was found in a study of spatial heterogeneity in lung cancer. Study-wide context: At a median of around two years after resection, follow-up PBMC samples were sequenced when available. Detected sequences consistently included more beta-chain ones than alpha-chain ones. The average count in raw reads for each unique TCR and UMI combination exceeded nine appearances.

The CDR3 sequence is 13 residues long. The V gene's germline CDR1 is SEHNR and CDR2 FQNEAQ (reference sequence). J lost 7 bases, V lost 5 bases, and 3 bases had no gene match. MiXCR was run by TCRdb on the 5' RACE reads, yielding one entry per CDR3 protein. This table holds about 120,000 distinct CDR3 sequences, 9.5% to 15% found once. This clonotype appeared a few times. Antigen unknown. The time point was: blood at routine non-recurrence follow-up after resection. Whole RNA came from tumor, nontumor lung or frozen PBMC and was sequenced without being sorted. Study conclusions and caveats: The study found ubiquitous expanded tumor TCRs in blood more at resection than follow-up.

Sample: PBMCs, taken at follow-up. The genes are TRBV7-9 and TRBJ2-2; 8 bases fit TRBD1. This clonotype was obtained from a male donor with early-stage non-small cell lung cancer. CDR3 residues: CASSRTGGGELFF. In DNA form, the CDR3 reads TGTGCCAGCAGCCGAACAGGGGGCGGGGAGCTGTTTTTT.